Following are 15 T cell receptor beta chains from one sample sequenced in a study of blood T cell repertoires in COVID-19. Measured with immunoSEQ multiplex PCR; TCRdb has only the in-frame clones, and not every one. The profile shows about 150,000 clones, roughly 84% of them singletons. Sequenced: PBMCs or T cells enriched from blood (not recorded which). The source of these receptors is a woman aged 50 to 60 who had recovered from COVID-19.

This clone appeared a single time. Mismatch with germline at one junction end may stem from a read error. The genes are TRBV19 and TRBJ2-7; 7 positions agree with TRBD2. This CDR3 spans 16 amino acids. Germline CDR1 LNHDA, CDR2 SQIVND (reference sequence). The chain's CDR3 is CASSIEGGSSSSEQYF. CDR3 nucleotide sequence: TGTGCCAGTAGTATAGAAGGCGGGAGTAGTTCCTCCGAGCAGTACTTC.

J is TRBJ2-2 and V is TRBV2; 8 nucleotides agree with TRBD2. V gave up 7 bases and J gave up 6 bases; unmatched junction bases: 7. The CDR3 is 14 amino acids. Germline V gene sequence: CDR1 SNHLY, CDR2 FYNNEI. The CDR3 nucleotides are TGTGCCAGCACTGTACTAGCGGAATCCGGGGAGCTGTTTTTT. This translates into CASTVLAESGELFF.

V is TRBV10-3 and J is TRBJ2-1, with 11 bases that match TRBD2. CDR3 size: 14 residues. With V trimmed by 5 bases and J by 7 bases, 4 bases remained unmatched. Per the germline V gene, CDR1 is ENHRY and CDR2 is SYGVKD. DNA of the CDR3: TGTGCCATCAGTCTAGCGGGAGGTCGTAATGAGCAGTTCTTC. Residues: CAISLAGGRNEQFF.

In its sample, this clone was seen once. The chain recombines TRBV29-1 with TRBJ2-5, with a possible D match to TRBD1 (6 bases). Trimming stripped 8 bases from V and 4 bases from J, with 11 bases between. Germline CDR1 and CDR2: SQVTM and ANQGSEA. CDR3 size: 11 residues. CDR3 region: CSYKTGETQYF. CDR3 bases: TGCAGCTACAAGACAGGAGAGACCCAGTACTTC.

The V gene is TRBV6-5, the J gene TRBJ2-2, with TRBD1 matching 8 bases. The germline V gene has CDR1 MNHEY and CDR2 SVGAGI. V trimming: 8 bases; J trimming: 4 bases; junction bases outside the gene matches: 6. There are 14 residues in the CDR3. The CDR3 loop reads CASAGQGGTGELFF. The CDR3 DNA reads as TGTGCCAGCGCCGGACAGGGCGGCACCGGGGAGCTGTTTTTT.

The rearrangement links TRBV3-1 (or the pseudogene TRBV3-2) to TRBJ2-7, with D unclear. The V end lost 3 bases, the J end lost 6 bases, and 9 bases lay between the germline ends. Germline V CDR1 and CDR2: LGHDT, YNNKEL (reference sequence). The CDR3 spans 12 residues. CDR3 amino acids: CASSQTLGEQYF. The CDR3 DNA reads TGTGCCAGCAGCCAGACTTTGGGCGAGCAGTACTTC.

The V gene is TRBV9, the J gene TRBJ1-6; no clear D. The germline gives CDR1 SGDLS, CDR2 YYNGEE. Trimming removed 2 bases from V and 3 bases from J, with 9 bases in between. The CDR3 is 15 amino acids. The CDR3 is CASSVSLDYNSPLHF. CDR3 sequence (DNA): TGTGCCAGCAGCGTCTCCCTAGACTATAATTCACCCCTCCACTTT.

The chain has TRBV5-6 and TRBJ2-1; 9 positions match TRBD2. The V and J ends lost 4 bases and 6 bases, in that order; junction bases with no gene match: 14. CDR3 size: 17 residues. Germline V lookup: CDR1 SGHDT, CDR2 YYEEEE. Written as DNA, the CDR3 is TGTGCCAGCAGCGATACGCTTAGCGGGAGTTCGGCCAATGAGCAGTTCTTC. It translates to CASSDTLSGSSANEQFF.

The chain recombines TRBV10-3 with TRBJ1-3; D unclear. The CDR3 contains 14 residues. CDR1 and CDR2 from the germline V gene are ENHRY and SYGVKD. Trimming left V 10 bases short and J 3 bases short, with 16 bases between. The CDR3 region is CATGGPKGGNTIYF. The CDR3 DNA sequence: TGTGCCACGGGAGGCCCGAAGGGTGGAAACACCATATATTTT.

The chain couples TRBV7-2 to TRBJ1-1, with D uncertain. Trimming removed 1 base at V and 4 bases at J, with 10 bases between. Germline CDR1 is SGHTA and CDR2 is FQGNSA. The CDR3 is 14 residues long. The CDR3 DNA reads TGTGCCAGCAGCTTAGAGGAGGGTAGCACTGAAGCTTTCTTT. This sequence encodes CASSLEEGSTEAFF.

The chain links TRBV10-3 to TRBJ2-3; 10 bases line up with TRBD1. Per the germline V gene, CDR1 is ENHRY and CDR2 is SYGVKD. This CDR3 region has 15 residues. Trimming cost V 3 bases and J 4 bases; bases outside gene matches: 4. CDR3 protein: CAISERDRGADTQYF. CDR3 nucleotides: TGTGCCATCAGTGAAAGGGACAGGGGTGCAGATACGCAGTATTTT.

The CDR3 sequence is CASSRGQEAIYGYTF. Written as DNA, the CDR3 is TGTGCCAGCAGCCGCGGACAGGAGGCCATCTATGGCTACACCTTC. The chain joins TRBV5-4 to TRBJ1-2; 7 positions match TRBD1. The germline gives CDR1 SGHNT, CDR2 YYREEE (reference sequence). The CDR3 spans 15 residues. V was clipped by 4 bases and J by 4 bases; unmatched bases: 10.

The chain employs TRBV27 and TRBJ2-1; D possibly corresponds to TRBD1 (7 bases). Germline V gene lookup returns CDR1 MNHEY and CDR2 SMNVEV (reference sequence). The CDR3 contains 21 residues. Trimming stripped 7 bases from V and 4 bases from J, with 35 bases between. The CDR3 DNA reads as TGTGCCAGCACCCTCCGGGTAGGGGCCGGTCGGAGGGGGCATCTATACAATGAGCAGTTCTTC. Its protein product is CASTLRVGAGRRGHLYNEQFF.

The rearrangement links TRBV6-5 to TRBJ2-2, with 7 nucleotides matching TRBD1. CDR3 length: 14 residues. J gave up 5 bases and V 5 bases, and 5 bases lay outside the gene matches. CDR1 and CDR2 (germline): MNHEY, SVGAGI. CDR3 sequence: CASSRDRGTGELFF. The CDR3 DNA reads as TGTGCCAGCAGTCGGGACAGAGGGACCGGGGAGCTGTTTTTT.

The J gene is TRBJ1-4, the V gene TRBV18, with 7 bases fitting TRBD1. Germline lookup yields CDR1 KGHSH and CDR2 LQKENI. J lost 6 bases, V lost 3 bases, and 4 bases had no gene match. This CDR3 is built from 14 residues. The CDR3 DNA is TGTGCCAGCTCACCTAGGGGGCAGGATGAAAAACTGTTTTTT. Protein product: CASSPRGQDEKLFF.